This T cell receptor beta chain was captured in a study of blood T cell repertoires in COVID-19 (dated by TCRdb to 2018 to 2021). As for the study more broadly: Collaborator samples came from the United States, Italy and Spain and covered acute and convalescent phases of COVID-19. A freely available public database, intended as a resource for researchers studying the immune response to SARS-CoV-2, is where the repertoires were released. The samples were drawn from the first 160 participants of the ongoing ImmuneRACE study and from over a thousand subjects provided by 6 global collaborators. A de-identified subject ID, COVID-19 status, age in years and sex were almost always included in the sample metadata. Where available, HLA class I and class II types were taken from metadata supplied by the sample provider and were not determined by assay-based typing. The material from the prospective study consisted of cDNA or gDNA derived from T cells, B-cell-depleted T cells, or PBMCs. Subjects who had been exposed to COVID-19, were actively infected with it, or had recovered from it provided the deeply sampled blood TCRbeta repertoires that made up the dataset. Summary of the overall study and its limitations: The quantity of clinical and demographic metadata differed by source and by participant and was supplied without curation.

The collaborating institutions used their own protocols to collect whole blood in K2EDTA tubes. Collaborator samples were shipped for TCRbeta analysis as frozen whole blood, isolated PBMCs, or DNA extracted from either sample type. The immunoSEQ Assay, a bias-controlled multiplex PCR, was used to amplify TCRbeta CDR3 regions from genomic DNA. The source study handled its data this way. The number of nucleated cells in each sample was estimated by amplification of reference gene primers within the assay. To quantify the absolute abundance of each unique TCRbeta CDR3 rearrangement, sequence reads were collapsed and filtered. For each sample, productive Simpson clonality was calculated by taking the square root of Simpson's diversity index across productive rearrangements. TCRdb obtained this table from immuneACCESS and retained in-frame rearrangements with V and J assigned. These tables miss some clones; where compared with another copy, unresolved V genes account for less than half of the shortfall, and the remainder is unexplained. Clone size and the V and J calls come from that table; the DNA yielded D and trimming. The sample contains about 36,000 clones, approximately 75% of them found a single time. The biggest ten clones account for 35% to 50% of the sample.

A note on this clone: Its antigen is currently not known. The sample holds no much larger clone one base away, and base qualities are not on file.

The junction shows trimming of 3 bases on V and 1 base on J, and the gene matches do not reach 18 bases of it. Based on the germline V gene (reference sequence), the CDR1 and CDR2 sequences are SGHNT and YYREEE. From its cysteine to its phenylalanine, the CDR3 spans 20 amino acids. Only CDR3 DNA is held: 60 bases, read in frame from base 1. Sample: peripheral blood. This receptor was obtained from a human donor in a cohort sampled during active or convalescent COVID-19. The donor label of this sample is uncertain. Recombination connected TRBV5-4 to TRBJ2-1; TRBD2 matches 8 bases in the middle. The nucleotides are TGTGCCAGCAGCTCCCTTTACAGCGGGAGCGGGAGAGGGTCCTACAATGAGCAGTTCTTC. This is translated as CASSSLYSGSGRGSYNEQFF.